Below, 13 T cell receptor beta chains from the same sample are listed, as sequenced in a study of cytomegalovirus exposure and HLA in healthy donors. The PCR used 60 Vbeta and 13 Jbeta primers. Repertoires were generated with immunoSEQ multiplex PCR, while TCRdb's copy carries only in-frame clones and drops some. The repertoire has about 150,000 clones, approximately 62% of them found once; the top ten carry over 1.5%. Sequenced sample: PBMCs. These receptor sequences come from a human donor in good health.

The rearrangement joins TRBV4-1 to TRBJ2-3; 10 bases align to TRBD2. Looked up from germline, CDR1 is MGHRA and CDR2 is YSYEKL. This CDR3 has 17 amino acids. V was pared by 0 bases and J by 1 base, with 4 bases of the junction left unmatched. The CDR3 spells CASSQELAGGRTDTQYF. DNA for the CDR3: TGCGCCAGCAGCCAAGAGTTAGCGGGAGGACGCACAGATACGCAGTATTTT.

This chain connects TRBV11-3 to TRBJ2-3; D may be TRBD1 (7 bases). Germline V gene lookup returns CDR1 SGHNT and CDR2 YENEEA. This CDR3 has 16 amino acids. V was clipped by 0 bases and J by 8 bases, with 18 bases between them. For the CDR3, the DNA is TGTGCCAGCAGCTTAGATTTGGGCAGGGGGGCCGGTACGCAGTATTTT. This translates into CASSLDLGRGAGTQYF. The variable domain in full, completed from reference TRBV11-3 and TRBJ2-3, reads EAGVVQSPRYKIIEKKQPVAFWCNPISGHNTLYWYLQNLGQGPELLIRYENEEAVDDSQLPKDRFSAERLKGVDSTLKIQPAELGDSAVYLCASSLDLGRGAGTQYFGPGTRLTVL.

This clone was recorded a few times. For the CDR3, the DNA is TGTGCCAGCAGCTTTAGGACACCTTACACAGATACGCAGTATTTT. Translated, it gives CASSFRTPYTDTQYF. The chain joins TRBV7-9 to TRBJ2-3; tentatively, D is TRBD1 (5 bases). Germline V lookup: CDR1 SEHNR, CDR2 FQNEAQ (reference sequence). The CDR3 runs to 15 residues. The V end lost 3 bases, the J end lost 2 bases, and 12 bases lay between the germline ends.

This clone occurred once. CDR3 region: CASSQGTGGNTEAFF. The CDR3 DNA reads TGTGCCAGCAGCCAGGGGACAGGGGGGAACACTGAAGCTTTCTTT. The rearrangement links TRBV11-2 to TRBJ1-1; TRBD1 matches 11 bases. V gave up 5 bases and J gave up 1 base; unmatched junction bases: 3. The CDR3 spans 15 residues. CDR1 SGHAT and CDR2 FQNNGV come from the germline V gene.

The chain joins TRBV5-1 to TRBJ2-5; TRBD2 is a possible D gene (6 bases). The CDR3 runs 17 residues. The V end was cut by 0 bases, the J end by 4 bases, with 19 bases between. Germline-derived CDR1 and CDR2 are SGHRS and YFSETQ. CDR3 DNA: TGCGCCAGCAGCTTGGTGGGTCTCGGGGGAGAGGGAGAGACCCAGTACTTC. It is translated as CASSLVGLGGEGETQYF.

The CDR3 loop is CASSGASASGTDTQYF. The CDR3 nucleotides are TGTGCCAGCAGTGGTGCTAGCGCGTCTGGCACAGATACGCAGTATTTT. The V gene is TRBV6-1, the J gene TRBJ2-3; a weak D match, TRBD2 (6 bases). V was clipped by 4 bases and J by 1 base, with 15 bases between them. Germline V gene sequence: CDR1 MNHNS, CDR2 SASEGT. The CDR3 is 16 residues long.

This chain uses TRBV5-4 with TRBJ2-3, with 10 positions matching TRBD2. The V gene's germline CDR1 is SGHNT and CDR2 YYREEE (reference sequence). V gave up 0 bases and J gave up 5 bases; unmatched junction bases: 6. This CDR3 is built from 16 residues. The DNA of the CDR3 is TGTGCCAGCAGCTTGGCTAGGACTAGCGGATTAGATACGCAGTATTTT. Residues: CASSLARTSGLDTQYF.

The rearrangement links TRBV4-3 to TRBJ2-1; D possibly corresponds to TRBD2 (6 bases). This CDR3 region has 17 residues. Germline assignment: CDR1 LGHNA and CDR2 YSLEER. Trimming cost V 0 bases and J 0 bases, with 12 bases left between them. CDR3 residues: CASSQDGDSFSYNEQFF. The CDR3, as DNA: TGCGCCAGCAGCCAAGATGGGGACTCCTTCTCCTACAATGAGCAGTTCTTC.

The chain combines TRBV7-2 with TRBJ2-1, with D possibly TRBD1 on 5 matching bases. This CDR3 is built from 15 residues. V lost 3 bases to trimming and J lost 5 bases, with 14 bases between them. The V gene's germline CDR1 is SGHTA and CDR2 FQGNSA. Written as DNA, the CDR3 is TGTGCCAGCAGCTTCCAGGGCCTACCAAACAATGAGCAGTTCTTC. Translation: CASSFQGLPNNEQFF.

The chain uses TRBV5-1 and TRBJ2-7; TRBD1 matches at 8 bases. V lost 4 bases, J lost 3 bases, and 15 bases stayed unmatched. Looked up from germline, CDR1 is SGHRS and CDR2 is YFSETQ. The CDR3 covers 17 residues. The CDR3 reads CASSLSMSRTGNYEQYF. The CDR3 region has the DNA TGCGCCAGCAGCCTATCAATGTCCCGGACAGGGAACTACGAGCAGTACTTC.

The J gene is TRBJ2-7, the V gene TRBV7-8, with 12 bases that match TRBD2. The germline gives CDR1 SGHVS, CDR2 FQNEAQ. V trimming: 5 bases; J trimming: 4 bases; junction bases outside the gene matches: 3. The CDR3 totals 14 residues. This CDR3 is CASSTGTSGYEQYF. The CDR3 DNA reads TGTGCCAGCAGCACCGGGACTAGCGGGTACGAGCAGTACTTC.

The rearrangement links TRBV7-9 to TRBJ2-5; TRBD1 matches at 7 bases. This CDR3 has 14 amino acids. J was trimmed by 7 bases and V by 2 bases; bases with no gene match: 7. Germline V gene data show CDR1 as SEHNR and CDR2 as FQNEAQ (reference sequence). The DNA for the CDR3 is TGTGCCAGCAGCTTAAGAGGGGGCGGAGGGACCCAGTACTTC. Its translation: CASSLRGGGGTQYF.

This clone has a handful of counts. The V call is TRBV10-2, the J call TRBJ1-4; TRBD1 might be the D (6 bases). CDR3 size: 15 residues. Germline assignment: CDR1 WSHSY and CDR2 SAAADI. Trimming stripped 6 bases from V and 3 bases from J, with 14 bases between. The CDR3 coding sequence is TGCGCCAGCAGGGGACACAACGAGGCTAATGAAAAACTGTTTTTT. It codes for CASRGHNEANEKLFF.